The rows below give T cell receptor beta chains drawn from one sample of a study of blood T cells in healthy people across ages. Each CDR3 protein is one row after TCRdb ran MiXCR on the 5' RACE reads. The sample lists roughly 830,000 distinct CDR3 sequences, around 68% occurring once. Sequencing was done on a sample of blood. The origin of the receptors is a man aged 25 to 40 in good health. CDR3s include the opening cysteine and the closing phenylalanine or tryptophan. The order of the fields is J gene, V gene, D gene, clone size, CDR3 protein, CDR3 DNA. The D gene is left open where the match is weak. Expanded clones get a size class; other rows say once, few or many, or leave the size out.

>TRBJ2-7|TRBV9|TRBD1|many
CASSPGQGLTYEQYF
TGTGCCAGCAGCCCCGGACAGGGTCTCACCTACGAGCAGTACTTC
>TRBJ2-1|TRBV27|TRBD2|many
CASSPWTSGSEQFF
TGTGCCAGCAGTCCATGGACTAGCGGGAGTGAGCAGTTCTTC
>TRBJ2-5|TRBV19|NA|NA
CASSAVAAPVTQYF
TGTGCCAGTAGTGCTGTAGCCGCACCGGTGACCCAGTACTTC
>TRBJ1-2|TRBV29-1|TRBD1|NA
CSSRQGAQGYTF
TGCAGCTCAAGACAGGGGGCGCAGGGCTACACCTTC
>TRBJ2-5|TRBV6-2/TRBV6-3|NA|NA
CASSPTPGPSETQYF
TGTGCCAGCAGCCCTACTCCGGGGCCATCGGAGACCCAGTACTTC
>TRBJ2-1|TRBV9|TRBD2|NA
CASSGTSGGHSYNEQFF
TGTGCCAGCAGCGGGACTAGCGGGGGGCACTCCTACAATGAGCAGTTCTTC
>TRBJ1-2|TRBV6-2/TRBV6-3|NA|NA
CASSYVPGEDYGYTF
TGTGCCAGCAGTTACGTTCCAGGGGAAGACTATGGCTACACCTTC
>TRBJ1-6|TRBV20-1|NA|NA
CSARSISRDSPLHF
TGCAGTGCTAGATCCATCTCGAGGGACTCACCCCTCCACTTT
>TRBJ1-1|TRBV20-1|NA|once
CSASEGYTEAFF
TGCAGTGCTAGCGAGGGGTACACTGAAGCTTTCTTT
>TRBJ2-2|TRBV3-1|TRBD1|NA
CASSQTGGVTGELFF
TGTGCCAGCAGCCAAACAGGGGGAGTCACCGGGGAGCTGTTTTTT
>TRBJ1-1|TRBV20-1|TRBD1|NA
CSARGQLTEAFF
TGCAGTGCTAGGGGACAGCTCACTGAAGCTTTCTTT
>TRBJ1-2|TRBV7-8|NA|NA
CASSPQITGYGYTF
TGTGCCAGCAGCCCACAAATCACCGGCTATGGCTACACCTTC
>TRBJ1-2|TRBV30|NA|NA
CAWSVQDFAAYGYTF
TGTGCCTGGAGTGTGCAGGATTTCGCGGCGTATGGCTACACCTTC
>TRBJ1-2|TRBV12-3/TRBV12-4|TRBD1|NA
CASSPRAGQGADGYTF
TGTGCCAGCAGTCCCCGGGCAGGACAGGGGGCGGATGGCTACACCTTC
>TRBJ2-7|TRBV5-1|NA|NA
CASSFDLGESSYEQYF
TGCGCCAGCAGCTTTGACCTAGGGGAGAGCTCCTACGAGCAGTACTTC
>TRBJ2-5|TRBV2|TRBD2|many
CASGLAGAQETQYF
TGTGCCAGCGGACTAGCGGGGGCTCAAGAGACCCAGTACTTC
>TRBJ1-6|TRBV10-3|NA|few
CAIAAGSYNSPLHF
TGTGCCATAGCGGCCGGATCCTATAATTCACCCCTCCACTTT
>TRBJ2-7|TRBV4-2|NA|NA
CASSQVSGNYEQYF
TGTGCCAGCAGCCAAGTTTCCGGTAACTACGAGCAGTACTTC
>TRBJ2-3|TRBV3-1|NA|few
CASTFRGAGAEDTQYF
TGTGCCAGCACATTCCGGGGGGCCGGCGCGGAAGATACGCAGTATTTT
>TRBJ1-6|TRBV5-6|NA|once
CASSDAIGSSYNSPLHF
TGTGCCAGCAGCGACGCGATTGGGAGCTCCTATAATTCACCCCTCCACTTT
>TRBJ2-3|TRBV5-1|TRBD1|NA
CASTPGQGAHTDTQYF
TGCGCCAGCACCCCGGGACAGGGGGCACACACAGATACGCAGTATTTT
>TRBJ2-7|TRBV6-5|NA|NA
CASSRGPRSHEQYF
TGTGCCAGCAGTCGCGGACCCAGGAGCCACGAGCAGTACTTC
>TRBJ2-7|TRBV6-6|NA|NA
CASRETGSSYEQYF
TGTGCCAGCAGAGAAACGGGAAGCTCCTACGAGCAGTACTTC
>TRBJ1-2|TRBV4-2|TRBD1|NA
CASSQETGAYGYTF
TGTGCCAGCAGCCAGGAGACAGGGGCCTATGGCTACACCTTC
>TRBJ2-1|TRBV12-3/TRBV12-4|NA|NA
CASCPANSLNEQFF
TGTGCCAGCTGTCCGGCCAACTCCCTAAATGAGCAGTTCTTC
>TRBJ1-2|TRBV10-3|TRBD1|NA
CAISESLGQGAGYGYTF
TGTGCCATCAGTGAGTCTCTGGGACAGGGGGCCGGCTATGGCTACACCTTC
>TRBJ2-2|TRBV6-6|NA|NA
CASSYVGTDTGELFF
TGTGCCAGCAGTTACGTCGGGACGGACACCGGGGAGCTGTTTTTT
>TRBJ2-5|TRBV6-2/TRBV6-3|NA|NA
CASSEVLGMGETQYF
TGTGCCAGCAGCGAGGTCCTTGGGATGGGGGAGACCCAGTACTTC
>TRBJ2-7|TRBV12-3/TRBV12-4|NA|NA
CASSAHSSLGTYEQYF
TGTGCCAGCAGCGCGCACTCTTCGTTAGGCACCTACGAGCAGTACTTC
>TRBJ1-2|TRBV5-1|NA|NA
CASSPSGPSGVYGYTF
TGCGCCAGCAGCCCATCGGGCCCCTCGGGCGTCTATGGCTACACCTTC
>TRBJ2-3|TRBV4-2|TRBD2|NA
CASSQLRRGGGDTQYF
TGTGCCAGCAGCCAATTGCGGCGGGGGGGGGGAGATACGCAGTATTTT
>TRBJ2-1|TRBV15|TRBD2|few
CATSSTIGGTNNEQFF
TGTGCCACCAGCAGTACTATCGGGGGGACCAACAATGAGCAGTTCTTC
>TRBJ1-2|TRBV7-2|NA|NA
CASSLDTHYGYTF
TGTGCCAGCAGCCTGGACACCCACTATGGCTACACCTTC
>TRBJ1-5|TRBV20-1|NA|NA
CSARRAQLDQPQHF
TGCAGTGCTAGAAGGGCTCAGCTAGATCAGCCCCAGCATTTT
>TRBJ1-2|TRBV14|NA|few
CASSPGTRTNYGYTF
TGTGCCAGCAGCCCAGGGACAAGAACTAACTATGGCTACACCTTC
>TRBJ2-3|TRBV25-1|NA|NA
CASSRMGTDTQYF
TGTGCCAGCAGTAGGATGGGAACAGATACGCAGTATTTT
>TRBJ1-1|TRBV20-1|NA|NA
CSARKGMTEAFF
TGCAGTGCTAGGAAGGGGATGACTGAAGCTTTCTTT